This record looks at one T cell receptor beta chain sequence and its context. Seattle cases were enrolled at active infection and followed longitudinally. Per the original data handling: Reference gene primer amplification gave estimated nucleated cell counts. Some clones are missing from TCRdb's copy, which holds only in-frame ones; the method was immunoSEQ multiplex PCR. For V, J and clone size, that table is used; D and trimming come from the DNA. The sample carries fewer than 55,000 clones, around 86% recorded once. Germline CDR1 and CDR2: SNHLY and FYNNEI. The CDR3 totals 13 residues. V dropped 6 bases and J dropped 9 bases, with 16 bases sitting between them. These data belong to a study of blood T cell repertoires in COVID-19. About the study: Samples came from the United States, Italy and Spain, spanning acute and convalescent COVID-19. PBMCs, B-cell-depleted T cells, or T cells were the source of the cDNA or gDNA that made up the material.

This TCR was recovered from a woman older than 75 with COVID-19, enrolled during active disease. J is TRBJ2-3 and V is TRBV2; possible D gene TRBD2, 6 bases. Source material: peripheral blood. The CDR3 DNA is TGTGCCAGCAGAAGGGACTCGCAAGGGACGCAGTATTTT. It specifies CASRRDSQGTQYF.